The 23 T cell receptor beta chains below were found in one sample sequenced in a study of T cell repertoires in cytomegalovirus infection. TCRdb itself ran the reads through MiXCR, one entry per CDR3 protein. The sample has 150,000 to 200,000 distinct CDR3 sequences, 28% seen once. Material: PBMCs. Every receptor here comes from a human donor in good health (CMV status not recorded). Some clones in this sample may be carry-over from other donors' samples.

This chain joins TRBV20-1 and TRBJ2-5, with 11 bases that match TRBD2. V lost 0 bases to trimming and J lost 1 base; unmatched junction nucleotides: 7. The CDR3 covers 17 residues. Germline V gene data show CDR1 as DFQATT and CDR2 as SNEGSKA (reference sequence). The CDR3 DNA sequence: TGCAGTGCTAGAGATCAGGGGCTAGCGGGGGGCCAAGAGACCCAGTACTTC. Protein product: CSARDQGLAGGQETQYF.

This clonotype has more than one count but fewer than ten. The V call is TRBV5-8, the J call TRBJ2-2, with 9 bases that match TRBD1. V gave up 4 bases and J gave up 5 bases; unmatched junction bases: 6. This CDR3 is built from 15 residues. The germline V gene encodes CDR1 SGHTS and CDR2 YDEGEE. The DNA for the CDR3 is TGTGCCAGCAGCCTTGACAGGGGGGTGACCGGGGAGCTGTTTTTT. Its protein product is CASSLDRGVTGELFF.

This clonotype has at least ten counts. The chain has TRBV7-2 and TRBJ1-2, with 8 bases that match TRBD1. Germline values: CDR1 SGHTA, CDR2 FQGNSA. CDR3 size: 15 residues. Germline trimming cut 0 bases from V and 6 bases from J; bases unmatched to any gene: 6. CDR3 sequence reads: CASSLAFGQGDGYTF. The CDR3 DNA sequence: TGTGCCAGCAGCTTAGCGTTCGGACAGGGTGATGGCTACACCTTC.

The V and J genes are TRBV12-3 or TRBV12-4 and TRBJ1-3; no clear D gene. The CDR3 sequence is 16 residues long. The V and J ends lost 2 bases and 3 bases respectively, with 14 bases between them. CDR3 in amino acids: CASSLLPPSFGNTIYF. In DNA form, the CDR3 reads TGTGCCAGCAGTTTACTGCCCCCCAGCTTTGGAAACACCATATATTTT.

The chain employs TRBV28 and TRBJ2-1; a possible D gene is TRBD2 (5 bases). Trimming took 6 bases from V and 0 from J, leaving 15 bases between them. The CDR3 consists of 16 residues. The germline CDR1 and CDR2 sequences are MDHEN and SYDVKM. CDR3 nucleotides: TGTGCCAGCAGGCCCTCGAGAGGGAGCTCCTACAATGAGCAGTTCTTC. This encodes CASRPSRGSSYNEQFF.

This clonotype has just a few counts. The chain combines TRBV10-1 with TRBJ1-1; D may be TRBD1 (6 bases). This CDR3 comprises 13 residues. V was trimmed by 9 bases and J by 4 bases, leaving 15 bases between them. Germline CDR1 is WNHNN and CDR2 is SYGVQD (reference sequence). DNA for the CDR3: TGCGCCAGTACTCAGGGGCCGGGCACTGAAGCTTTCTTT. It specifies CASTQGPGTEAFF.

A note on this clonotype: The junction shows a germline mismatch at one end, possibly a read error. V and J are TRBV7-6 and TRBJ1-1, with a tentative D call TRBD1 (6 bases). Germline V gene lookup returns CDR1 SGHVS and CDR2 FNYEAQ. The length of the CDR3 is 14 residues. For the CDR3, the DNA is TGTGCCATCAGCTCGAGGGGGAGCGGAGCTGAAGCTTTCTTT. Encoded protein: CAISSRGSGAEAFF.

The rearrangement links TRBV7-3 to TRBJ2-1, with 12 bases aligning to TRBD2. Trimming removed 2 bases from V and 6 bases from J; junction bases left unmatched: 14. Germline lookup yields CDR1 SGHTA and CDR2 FQGTGA. The CDR3 totals 19 residues. The chain's CDR3 is CASSLGITSGGPVGNEQFF. The CDR3 DNA sequence: TGTGCCAGCAGCTTAGGGATTACTAGCGGGGGGCCGGTAGGCAATGAGCAGTTCTTC.

The V call is TRBV20-1, the J call TRBJ2-5; D is perhaps TRBD1 or TRBD2 (6 bases each). Germline CDR1 is DFQATT and CDR2 is SNEGSKA (reference sequence). The CDR3 covers 12 residues. Trimming pared 5 bases from V and 2 bases from J, leaving 9 bases between. CDR3 bases: TGCAGTGCTCGGAGGGGGCAAGAGACCCAGTACTTC. It translates to CSARRGQETQYF.

The rearrangement uses TRBV5-6 and TRBJ1-2, with no clear D. The V gene lost 1 base and the J gene lost 1 base, with 8 bases spanning the gap. Per germline, CDR1 SGHDT and CDR2 YYEEEE. This CDR3 has 14 residues. CDR3 sequence reads: CASSLRAVNYGYTF. DNA for the CDR3: TGTGCCAGCAGCTTGAGAGCAGTTAACTATGGCTACACCTTC.

The chain joins TRBV7-2 to TRBJ2-1, with D possibly matching TRBD2 (5 bases). The germline V gene has CDR1 SGHTA and CDR2 FQGNSA. The CDR3 runs to 15 residues. The V end was cut by 4 bases, the J end by 11 bases, with 21 bases between. The CDR3: CASSSPGEGAVKQFF. DNA for the CDR3: TGTGCCAGCAGCTCCCCCGGAGAGGGCGCGGTTAAGCAGTTCTTC.

This clonotype was seen only once. The V and J genes are TRBV12-3 or TRBV12-4 and TRBJ1-2, with 7 bases identical to TRBD1. Trimming at V came to 5 bases and at J to 6 bases, leaving 6 bases not matched to a gene. This CDR3 has 13 amino acids. The CDR3 region has the DNA TGTGCCAGCAGTCCCGACAGGGACAATGGCTACACCTTC. This encodes CASSPDRDNGYTF.

This clonotype was observed a few times. The rearrangement uses TRBV7-3 and TRBJ1-1; TRBD1 agrees at 7 bases. CDR1 is SGHTA, CDR2 FQGTGA, per germline. The CDR3 length is 14 residues. V was clipped by 1 base and J by 5 bases; unmatched bases: 4. CDR3 nucleotides: TGTGCCAGCAGCTTAAGAGGGGGCTGGACTGAAGCTTTCTTT. It specifies CASSLRGGWTEAFF.

The V and J genes are TRBV11-3 and TRBJ1-1; 7 nucleotides agree with TRBD1. This CDR3 comprises 13 residues. V lost 6 bases, J lost 1 base, and 2 bases stayed unmatched. Germline CDR1 SGHNT, CDR2 YENEEA. CDR3 region: CASRQGENTEAFF. The CDR3 coding sequence is TGTGCCAGCAGGCAGGGGGAGAACACTGAAGCTTTCTTT. Looking up the rest from reference TRBV11-3 and TRBJ1-1 gives the full variable domain: EAGVVQSPRYKIIEKKQPVAFWCNPISGHNTLYWYLQNLGQGPELLIRYENEEAVDDSQLPKDRFSAERLKGVDSTLKIQPAELGDSAVYLCASRQGENTEAFFGQGTRLTVV.

The rearrangement joins TRBV2 to TRBJ1-2; possibly TRBD1 for D (6 bases). CDR1 is SNHLY, CDR2 FYNNEI, per germline. V lost 2 bases and J 6 bases, leaving 10 bases between the germline ends. The CDR3 totals 13 residues. The CDR3 region is CASSESGVDGYTF. The DNA for the CDR3 is TGTGCCAGCAGTGAATCAGGGGTCGATGGCTACACCTTC.

This clonotype has just a few counts. The chain carries TRBV6-1 and TRBJ2-7, with 8 bases matching TRBD2. V dropped 7 bases and J dropped 0; count of bases not matched to a gene: 8. Germline-derived CDR1 and CDR2 are MNHNS and SASEGT. There are 15 residues in the CDR3. CDR3 region: CASTPPGGASYEQYF. The CDR3 nucleotides are TGTGCCAGCACCCCACCGGGGGGGGCCTCCTACGAGCAGTACTTC.

This sequence joins TRBV7-6 and TRBJ2-7; 8 bases align to TRBD2. The germline CDR1 and CDR2 sequences are SGHVS and FNYEAQ. Unmatched junction bases numbered 7, after V lost 3 bases and J lost 6 bases. The length of the CDR3 is 14 residues. CDR3 amino acids: CASSFGLALGEQYF. CDR3 sequence (DNA): TGTGCCAGCAGCTTCGGACTAGCCCTCGGCGAGCAGTACTTC.

This clonotype occurred once. It may be a read error: a sequence one base away is much more abundant. The chain has TRBV29-1 and TRBJ1-2, with D perhaps matching TRBD1 (6 bases). The CDR3 has 12 amino acids. V was trimmed by 6 bases and J by 7 bases, leaving 15 bases between them. CDR1 is SQVTM and CDR2 is ANQGSEA in the germline V gene. This CDR3 reads CSVGEGVGGYTF. CDR3 in DNA: TGCAGCGTCGGAGAGGGGGTGGGTGGCTACACCTTC.

This clonotype was recorded at least ten times. This chain connects TRBV6-5 to TRBJ1-2, with D tentatively TRBD1 (5 bases). The length of the CDR3 is 13 residues. The germline V gene encodes CDR1 MNHEY and CDR2 SVGAGI. V lost 6 bases and J 8 bases, leaving 16 bases between the germline ends. CDR3 nucleotide sequence: TGTGCCAGCAGCCCAGGGCCCCTGGGGGGCTACACCTTC. This encodes CASSPGPLGGYTF.

This clonotype turned up a few times. This rearrangement joins TRBV6-5 to TRBJ1-5; TRBD1 might be the D (6 bases). The V end lost 5 bases, the J end lost 0 bases, and 14 bases lay between the germline ends. Germline values: CDR1 MNHEY, CDR2 SVGAGI. This CDR3 spans 16 amino acids. The CDR3 bases are TGTGCCAGCAGTGTCACAGGGCCGTATAGCAATCAGCCCCAGCATTTT. It codes for CASSVTGPYSNQPQHF.

The CDR3: CASSVGPGAYEQYF. CDR3 DNA sequence: TGTGCCAGCAGCGTAGGTCCGGGGGCCTACGAGCAGTACTTC. J is TRBJ2-7 and V is TRBV9, with D tentatively TRBD2 (6 bases). Deletions cut 0 bases from V and 2 bases from J, with 9 bases between. Germline V gene data show CDR1 as SGDLS and CDR2 as YYNGEE. The CDR3 totals 14 residues.

This clonotype came up many times. In DNA, the CDR3 is TGTGCCAGCAGCTCGGGGAGCTCCTATAATTCACCCCTCCACTTT. Translating gives CASSSGSSYNSPLHF. V is TRBV7-2 and J is TRBJ1-6; D unresolved. Germline V gene lookup returns CDR1 SGHTA and CDR2 FQGNSA. The CDR3 has 15 residues. Trimming shortened V by 4 bases and J by 0 bases, and 7 bases separated the two germline ends.

The rearrangement uses TRBV12-3 or TRBV12-4 and TRBJ1-6; 8 bases map to TRBD1. V was clipped by 7 bases and J by 7 bases; unmatched bases: 6. This CDR3 is built from 14 residues. For the CDR3, the DNA is TGTGCCAGCACACGGACAGGGTTCAATTCACCCCTCCACTTT. This encodes CASTRTGFNSPLHF.